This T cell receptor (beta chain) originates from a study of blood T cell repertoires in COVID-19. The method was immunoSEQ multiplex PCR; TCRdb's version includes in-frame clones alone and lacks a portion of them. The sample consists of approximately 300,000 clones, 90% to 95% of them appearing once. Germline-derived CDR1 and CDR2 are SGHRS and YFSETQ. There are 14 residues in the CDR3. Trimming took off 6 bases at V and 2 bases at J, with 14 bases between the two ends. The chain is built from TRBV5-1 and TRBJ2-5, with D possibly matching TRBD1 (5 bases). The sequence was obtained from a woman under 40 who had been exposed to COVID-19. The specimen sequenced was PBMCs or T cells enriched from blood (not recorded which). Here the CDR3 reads CASTRQISQETQYF. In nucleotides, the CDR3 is TGCGCCAGCACCCGACAGATTTCTCAAGAGACCCAGTACTTC.